This T cell receptor beta chain came from a study of blood T cell repertoires in COVID-19. About the research overall: T cells, B-cell-depleted T cells, or PBMCs supplied cDNA or gDNA.

Trimming took 5 bases from V and 5 from J, leaving 9 bases between them. The CDR3 length is 12 residues. CDR1 SEHNR and CDR2 FQNEAQ come from the germline V gene (reference sequence). Here immunoSEQ multiplex PCR was the method, and the copy in TCRdb shows in-frame clones only, minus some. Among 140,000 or so clones listed, around 72% were seen once. This clonotype was sampled from a woman aged 55-69 years with acute or convalescent COVID-19. Sequenced material: peripheral blood. The chain is built from TRBV7-9 and TRBJ1-2; perhaps TRBD1 as D (5 bases). The CDR3 DNA reads as TGTGCCAGCAGCGTCCAGGGTTATGGCTACACCTTC. Its translation: CASSVQGYGYTF. The complete variable domain, with remaining parts taken from reference TRBV7-9 and TRBJ1-2, reads DTGVSQNPRHKITKRGQNVTFRCDPISEHNRLYWYRQTLGQGPEFLTYFQNEAQLEKSRLLSDRFSAERPKGSFSTLEIQRTEQGDSAMYLCASSVQGYGYTFGSGTRLTVV.